A selection of T cell receptor beta chains follows, all from one sample in a study of T cells after posttransplantation cyclophosphamide. Clones were sequenced by immunoSEQ multiplex PCR, and TCRdb holds only the in-frame ones, with some missing. Found here are approximately 45,000 clones, roughly 87% of them singletons; the top ten hold about 2.5%. The sequencing here drew on PBMCs, taken about 64 days after allogeneic stem cell transplant with posttransplant cyclophosphamide. All receptors come from a male patient aged 55 to 69 who received an allogeneic stem cell transplant from a related donor and was CMV-positive. Some T cells may be supplied by the graft donor. The CDR3 runs from the conserved cysteine through the conserved F or W. The order of the fields is D gene, V gene, J gene, clone size, CDR3 DNA, CDR3 protein. The D gene is left open where the match is weak. Clone size, where shown, is once, few, many, or a class for clones that have expanded.

d_gene: TRBD2
v_gene: TRBV28
j_gene: TRBJ2-5
abundance: NA
CDR3nt: TGTGCCAGCAGCCCCTCGGCTAGCGGGGGCCGGAGAACCCAGTACTTC
CDR3aa: CASSPSASGGRRTQYF

d_gene: TRBD1
v_gene: TRBV9
j_gene: TRBJ1-4
abundance: NA
CDR3nt: TGTGCCAGCAGTCCCGACAGGGGAGGTGAAAAACTGTTTTTT
CDR3aa: CASSPDRGGEKLFF

d_gene: NA
v_gene: TRBV18
j_gene: TRBJ1-1
abundance: NA
CDR3nt: TGTGCCAGCTCCCCATTAGAGAGTCAGAACACTGAAGCTTTCTTT
CDR3aa: CASSPLESQNTEAFF

d_gene: NA
v_gene: TRBV5-1
j_gene: TRBJ2-2
abundance: NA
CDR3nt: TGCGCCAGCAGTTCAACCGGGGAGCTGTTTTTT
CDR3aa: CASSSTGELFF

d_gene: TRBD2
v_gene: TRBV6-1
j_gene: TRBJ2-7
abundance: NA
CDR3nt: TGTGCCAGCATGAGCGGGGAGGCAAACGAGCAGTATTTC
CDR3aa: CASMSGEANEQYF

d_gene: NA
v_gene: TRBV25-1
j_gene: TRBJ1-3
abundance: few
CDR3nt: TGTGCCAGCAGTGAATCGAACACCATATATTTT
CDR3aa: CASSESNTIYF

d_gene: TRBD1
v_gene: TRBV7-2
j_gene: TRBJ1-1
abundance: NA
CDR3nt: TGTGCCAGCAGCCGTCCCGGGACAGGGATAGGGACTGAAGCTTTCTTT
CDR3aa: CASSRPGTGIGTEAFF

d_gene: TRBD2
v_gene: TRBV9
j_gene: TRBJ2-7
abundance: NA
CDR3nt: TGTGCCAGCAGCGTACTCGGGGGGTTAAGCGGCGAGCAGTACTTC
CDR3aa: CASSVLGGLSGEQYF

d_gene: NA
v_gene: TRBV5-8
j_gene: TRBJ1-6
abundance: NA
CDR3nt: TGTGCCAGCGGATTACAGGGTTTTAATTCACCCCTCCACTTT
CDR3aa: CASGLQGFNSPLHF

d_gene: NA
v_gene: TRBV10-2
j_gene: TRBJ1-2
abundance: NA
CDR3nt: TGCGCCAGCAGTGAGGTCGGTAACTATGGCTACACCTTC
CDR3aa: CASSEVGNYGYTF

d_gene: NA
v_gene: TRBV9
j_gene: TRBJ1-6
abundance: NA
CDR3nt: TGTGCCAGCAGCGTAGAACAGGGAAGACGCTCACCCCTCCACTTT
CDR3aa: CASSVEQGRRSPLHF

d_gene: TRBD2
v_gene: TRBV7-9
j_gene: TRBJ2-3
abundance: NA
CDR3nt: TGTGCCAGCAGTGGACTAGCGAGAGATACGCAGTATTTT
CDR3aa: CASSGLARDTQYF

d_gene: NA
v_gene: TRBV15
j_gene: TRBJ1-6
abundance: NA
CDR3nt: TGTGCCACCAGCAGAGAGGGGAGCTCCTATAATTCACCCCTCCACTTT
CDR3aa: CATSREGSSYNSPLHF

d_gene: NA
v_gene: TRBV6-5
j_gene: TRBJ1-6
abundance: NA
CDR3nt: TGTGCCAGCAGGTACAAGAAGACAGGCTATAATTCACCCCTCCACTTT
CDR3aa: CASRYKKTGYNSPLHF

d_gene: TRBD2
v_gene: TRBV2
j_gene: TRBJ2-3
abundance: NA
CDR3nt: TGTGCCAGCAGCCCGGGTGTAGCGGGGGGCGAGGTAGATACGCAGTATTTT
CDR3aa: CASSPGVAGGEVDTQYF

d_gene: TRBD1
v_gene: TRBV18
j_gene: TRBJ1-4
abundance: NA
CDR3nt: TGTGCCAGCTCAGCGGACAGGGGGCGCGCGGAAACACTGTTTTTT
CDR3aa: CASSADRGRAETLFF

d_gene: NA
v_gene: TRBV30
j_gene: TRBJ1-2
abundance: NA
CDR3nt: TGTGCCTGGAGTGTACGGGGAAACAATGGCTACACCTTC
CDR3aa: CAWSVRGNNGYTF

d_gene: NA
v_gene: TRBV14
j_gene: TRBJ1-6
abundance: few
CDR3nt: TGTGCCAGCAGCCTCGGGGGAGGGATTTCACCCCTCCACTTT
CDR3aa: CASSLGGGISPLHF

d_gene: TRBD1
v_gene: TRBV6-8
j_gene: TRBJ2-7
abundance: NA
CDR3nt: TGTGCCAGCAGTGATACAGGGGACCCCTCCGAGCAGTACTTC
CDR3aa: CASSDTGDPSEQYF

d_gene: TRBD1
v_gene: TRBV4-1
j_gene: TRBJ1-1
abundance: NA
CDR3nt: TGCGCCAGCAGCCAACTGATAGGACAGGCGATTTCCACTGAAGCTTTCTTT
CDR3aa: CASSQLIGQAISTEAFF

d_gene: NA
v_gene: TRBV27
j_gene: TRBJ2-3
abundance: NA
CDR3nt: TGTGCCAGCAGTTTTCGAGCCGACAGGCTAGCGGTTGAGCAGTATTTT
CDR3aa: CASSFRADRLAVEQYF

d_gene: NA
v_gene: TRBV11-2
j_gene: TRBJ1-1
abundance: few
CDR3nt: TGTGCCAGCAGCGTGGAGTACGGGTACACTGAAGCTTTCTTT
CDR3aa: CASSVEYGYTEAFF

d_gene: TRBD1
v_gene: TRBV11-2
j_gene: TRBJ1-1
abundance: once
CDR3nt: TGTGCCAGCAGCGGTGGGACAGGGTCACTAGGGGGGACTGAAGCTTTCTTT
CDR3aa: CASSGGTGSLGGTEAFF

d_gene: TRBD1
v_gene: TRBV7-8
j_gene: TRBJ1-1
abundance: NA
CDR3nt: TGTGCCAGCAGCTTAACGACAGGGAGCACTGAAGCTTTCTTT
CDR3aa: CASSLTTGSTEAFF

d_gene: NA
v_gene: TRBV6-6
j_gene: TRBJ2-2
abundance: NA
CDR3nt: TGTGCCAGCAGTTACTCCGCGGGGCTCTCGTCCGGGGAGCTGTTTTTT
CDR3aa: CASSYSAGLSSGELFF

d_gene: TRBD1
v_gene: TRBV18
j_gene: TRBJ2-7
abundance: NA
CDR3nt: TGTGCCAGCTCACCCCGGACAGGGGAAAGCGAGCAGTACTTC
CDR3aa: CASSPRTGESEQYF

d_gene: TRBD2
v_gene: TRBV5-1
j_gene: TRBJ2-3
abundance: NA
CDR3nt: TGCGCCAGCCGCGCTTGGACTAGCGTGTCGGATACGCAGTATTTT
CDR3aa: CASRAWTSVSDTQYF

d_gene: TRBD1
v_gene: TRBV28
j_gene: TRBJ1-1
abundance: NA
CDR3nt: TGTGCCAGCAGTGGACAGGGCGTGAACACTGAAGCTTTCTTT
CDR3aa: CASSGQGVNTEAFF

d_gene: NA
v_gene: TRBV19
j_gene: TRBJ2-5
abundance: NA
CDR3nt: TGTGCCAGTAGTACCCGCGGGACCCAGTACTTC
CDR3aa: CASSTRGTQYF

d_gene: NA
v_gene: TRBV5-1
j_gene: TRBJ1-1
abundance: NA
CDR3nt: TGCGCCAGCAGCGTTGAGAGTTCAACGAACACTGAAGCTTTCTTT
CDR3aa: CASSVESSTNTEAFF

d_gene: TRBD1
v_gene: TRBV6-5
j_gene: TRBJ1-2
abundance: NA
CDR3nt: TGTGCCAGCAGCCTCCAGGACAGGGGAAACTATGGCTACACCTTC
CDR3aa: CASSLQDRGNYGYTF

d_gene: NA
v_gene: TRBV6-5
j_gene: TRBJ1-1
abundance: NA
CDR3nt: TGTGCCAGCAGTTACGATAGTGCTGGTGAAGCTTTCTTT
CDR3aa: CASSYDSAGEAFF

d_gene: NA
v_gene: TRBV16
j_gene: TRBJ1-2
abundance: NA
CDR3nt: TGTGCCAGCAGCCAATATTCGAGAGGCTACACCTTC
CDR3aa: CASSQYSRGYTF

d_gene: TRBD2
v_gene: TRBV11-2
j_gene: TRBJ2-1
abundance: NA
CDR3nt: TGTGCCAGCAGCCCCAGGTTGGCGGGGGGCACTTACAATGAGCAGTTCTTC
CDR3aa: CASSPRLAGGTYNEQFF

d_gene: TRBD1
v_gene: TRBV7-9
j_gene: TRBJ1-2
abundance: NA
CDR3nt: TGTGCCAGCAGCTTAGCGGGGACAGCTGATGGCTACACCTTC
CDR3aa: CASSLAGTADGYTF

d_gene: NA
v_gene: TRBV2
j_gene: TRBJ2-2
abundance: few
CDR3nt: TGTGCCAGCAGATCCGGGACTCATAACACCGGGGAGCTGTTTTTT
CDR3aa: CASRSGTHNTGELFF

d_gene: NA
v_gene: TRBV11-3
j_gene: TRBJ1-3
abundance: NA
CDR3nt: TGTGCCAGCAGCTTAGTAACCGGGAACACCATATATTTT
CDR3aa: CASSLVTGNTIYF

d_gene: NA
v_gene: TRBV19
j_gene: TRBJ2-7
abundance: NA
CDR3nt: TGTGCCAGTAGTATGAACAGGTTCAAAACCTACGAGCAGTACTTC
CDR3aa: CASSMNRFKTYEQYF

d_gene: TRBD2
v_gene: TRBV6-1
j_gene: TRBJ2-2
abundance: NA
CDR3nt: TGTGCCAGCAGTGAAGCGGTTGGGCTAGCGGGGGTCTACACCGGGGAGCTGTTTTTT
CDR3aa: CASSEAVGLAGVYTGELFF

d_gene: NA
v_gene: TRBV29-1
j_gene: TRBJ1-1
abundance: once
CDR3nt: TGCAGCGCTCCGGGGGGGGCCATGAACACTGAAGCTTTCTTT
CDR3aa: CSAPGGAMNTEAFF

d_gene: NA
v_gene: TRBV5-1
j_gene: TRBJ2-1
abundance: NA
CDR3nt: TGCGCCAGCAGTCCCGCGGAAGGCAGTAACAATGAGCAGTTCTTC
CDR3aa: CASSPAEGSNNEQFF

d_gene: NA
v_gene: TRBV7-9
j_gene: TRBJ1-1
abundance: NA
CDR3nt: TGTGCCAGCAGCTCAGGACAGTTTGAAGCTTTCTTT
CDR3aa: CASSSGQFEAFF

d_gene: NA
v_gene: TRBV7-9
j_gene: TRBJ1-2
abundance: NA
CDR3nt: TGTGCCAGCAGCTTAGATGAAGCTGATTATGGCTACACCTTC
CDR3aa: CASSLDEADYGYTF

d_gene: NA
v_gene: TRBV7-9
j_gene: TRBJ2-3
abundance: NA
CDR3nt: TGTGCCAGCAGCTTATTACCAGTGGGGCGTGCAGATACGCAGTATTTT
CDR3aa: CASSLLPVGRADTQYF

d_gene: NA
v_gene: TRBV14
j_gene: TRBJ2-6
abundance: NA
CDR3nt: TGTGCCAGCAGCCACACTCGCGACAGGTCCCCGGCAGGGGCCAACGTCCTGACTTTC
CDR3aa: CASSHTRDRSPAGANVLTF

d_gene: NA
v_gene: TRBV6-5
j_gene: TRBJ1-2
abundance: NA
CDR3nt: TGTGCCAGCAGTTACTCGACTGACGGTGGCTACACCTTC
CDR3aa: CASSYSTDGGYTF

d_gene: NA
v_gene: TRBV19
j_gene: TRBJ2-3
abundance: once
CDR3nt: TGTGCCAGTAGTAATGTACGGGCAGATACGCAGTATTTT
CDR3aa: CASSNVRADTQYF

d_gene: NA
v_gene: TRBV14
j_gene: TRBJ1-4
abundance: few
CDR3nt: TGTGCCAGCAGCCAAGCGGCCAGGGCAGATGAAAAACTGTTTTTT
CDR3aa: CASSQAARADEKLFF

d_gene: NA
v_gene: TRBV5-1
j_gene: TRBJ1-5
abundance: NA
CDR3nt: TGCGCCAGCAGCGATCTTCAAGGGGGTCAGCCCCAGCATTTT
CDR3aa: CASSDLQGGQPQHF

d_gene: NA
v_gene: TRBV9
j_gene: TRBJ1-3
abundance: NA
CDR3nt: TGTGCCAGCAGCACGGAGAGCGGAAACACCATATATTTT
CDR3aa: CASSTESGNTIYF

d_gene: NA
v_gene: TRBV14
j_gene: TRBJ1-1
abundance: NA
CDR3nt: TGTGCCAGCAGCCCCCAGGGGTATAAGAAAACTGAAGCTTTCTTT
CDR3aa: CASSPQGYKKTEAFF

d_gene: TRBD1
v_gene: TRBV7-2
j_gene: TRBJ1-2
abundance: NA
CDR3nt: TGTGCCAGCAGCTGGGACAGGATTTTACTTAACTATGGCTACACCTTC
CDR3aa: CASSWDRILLNYGYTF

d_gene: TRBD1
v_gene: TRBV6-1
j_gene: TRBJ1-2
abundance: NA
CDR3nt: TGTGCCAGCAGTGCAAGCCCGGGACAGGGTTATGGCTACACCTTC
CDR3aa: CASSASPGQGYGYTF